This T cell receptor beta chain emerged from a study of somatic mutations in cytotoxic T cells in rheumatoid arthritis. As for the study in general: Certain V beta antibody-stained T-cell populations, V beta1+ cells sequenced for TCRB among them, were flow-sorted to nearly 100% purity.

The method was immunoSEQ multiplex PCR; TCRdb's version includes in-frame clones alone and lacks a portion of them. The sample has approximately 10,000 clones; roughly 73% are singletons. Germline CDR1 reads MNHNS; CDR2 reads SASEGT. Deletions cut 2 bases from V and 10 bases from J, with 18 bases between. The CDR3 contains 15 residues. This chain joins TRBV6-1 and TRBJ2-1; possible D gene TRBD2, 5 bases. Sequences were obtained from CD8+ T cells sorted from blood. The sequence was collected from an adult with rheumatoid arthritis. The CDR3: CASSEFGEGSNEQFF. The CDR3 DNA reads TGTGCCAGCAGTGAATTCGGGGAAGGTTCAAACGAGCAGTTCTTC.